The clone carrying this T cell receptor beta chain was recorded a few times. The source of the sample is a study of control samples from healthy donors and cancer patients. The table came from immunoSEQ multiplex PCR; TCRdb's copy has only in-frame clones and leaves some out. The sample yields around 28,000 clones, approximately 90% seen once. V lost 7 bases to trimming and J lost 6 bases, with 13 bases between them. This CDR3 has 12 amino acids. The germline V gene encodes CDR1 MDHEN and CDR2 SYDVKM. The rearrangement joins TRBV28 to TRBJ2-7; D is possibly TRBD1 or TRBD2 (5 bases each). Sequencing was performed on PBMCs. The receptor comes from a woman aged 40 to 50 with lung cancer. This chain's CDR3 is CASTPPRGEQYF. Here the CDR3 DNA reads TGTGCCAGCACCCCCCCGAGGGGCGAGCAGTACTTC.